A selection of T cell receptor beta chains follows, all from one sample in a study of shared clonotypes between healthy human individuals. Sequenced by immunoSEQ multiplex PCR; TCRdb stores in-frame clones only, minus some. The sample includes about 2,200,000 clones, 90% to 95% of them seen just once. Sequencing was done on a sample of naive CD8+ T cells from PBMCs. Source of these receptors: a man between 18 and 29 years old in good health. Some clones in this sample may be carry-over from other donors' samples. Each CDR3 is given with its conserved first and last residue.

V: TRBV7-8; CDR3: CASSLEPGPGFLNTGELFF
V: TRBV19; CDR3: CASTGTASSYNEQFF
V: TRBV28; CDR3: CASANGYQETQYF
V: TRBV28; CDR3: CASSHRGTVETQYF
V: TRBV21-1; CDR3: CASSNQPTDTQYF
V: TRBV6-1; CDR3: CASSELVSLSGNTIYF
V: TRBV27; CDR3: CASSLSTYHGYTF
V: TRBV7-2; CDR3: CASSNGLGSRYEQYF
V: TRBV5-1; CDR3: CASTSGRRAQETQYF
V: TRBV25-1; CDR3: CASSEAGSNTGELFF
V: TRBV13; CDR3: CASSLVGSGFGNTIYF
V: TRBV27; CDR3: CASSERTPGYHGYTF
V: TRBV14; CDR3: CASSQVIAGFTDTQYF
V: TRBV5-8; CDR3: CASSPPAGSRYEQYF
V: TRBV27; CDR3: CASSFMQAGEAFF
V: TRBV4-2; CDR3: CASSGRGTYTGELFF
V: TRBV7-9; CDR3: CASSPLFEQFF
V: TRBV4-3; CDR3: CASSPIPAGGHEQFF
V: TRBV7-9; CDR3: CASSLQLGWDNEQFF
V: TRBV29-1; CDR3: CSGWHRESYSGANVLTF
V: TRBV27; CDR3: CASSLRGSDGGELFF
V: TRBV30; CDR3: CAWSVRSNQPQHF
V: TRBV29-1; CDR3: CSVETDRAGGYTF
V: TRBV19; CDR3: CASQQANYGYTF
V: TRBV28; CDR3: CASSLSGYEVYEQYF
V: TRBV7-9; CDR3: CASRRQGDEQYF
V: TRBV27; CDR3: CASSRQGPAYNEQFF
V: TRBV19; CDR3: CASMGLAGGSYEQYF
V: TRBV27; CDR3: CASSPRGEGLRETQYF
V: TRBV4-3; CDR3: CASSQEEEVEPLHYEQYF
V: TRBV5-4; CDR3: CASNSDRNEQFF
V: TRBV19; CDR3: CASRTWEWGRASNTGELFF
V: TRBV6-5; CDR3: CASFAGTGDYEQYF